The source of this TCR beta chain is a study of blood T cells in healthy people across ages. Notes on the study in general: Unknown donor CMV status possibly confounded expanded clonotype changes. With age, beta diversity per million T cells declined roughly linearly, significantly by 30 to 40.

About this clonotype itself: Its specificity is unknown.

A sample-barcoded 5' primer and a J-beta primer mix were used in a second PCR of roughly 7 to 12 cycles. Each CDR3 protein is one row after TCRdb ran MiXCR on the 5' RACE reads. The sample consists of about 800,000 distinct CDR3 sequences, about 25% of them appearing once. Trimming took off 6 bases at V and 0 bases at J, with 11 bases between the two ends. Looked up from germline, CDR1 is SEHNR and CDR2 is FQNEAQ (reference sequence). The CDR3 has 14 residues. These data were also reused for a study on T cells of mothers and their children. This second report adds: Slightly higher but non-significant overlap marked related mother-child pairs versus unrelated pairs. T cell clones that were persistent and microchimeric went undetected.

This sequence originates from a boy between 10 and 17 years old in good health. The rearrangement uses TRBV7-9 and TRBJ1-1; D is uncertain. Material for sequencing was blood. CDR3 protein: CASSPRAVNTEAFF. Written as DNA, the CDR3 is TGTGCCAGCAGTCCTCGAGCGGTGAACACTGAAGCTTTCTTT.